These 30 T cell receptor beta chains originate from one sample sequenced in a study of OX40 agonist ivuxolimab in advanced cancers. The protocol was immunoSEQ multiplex PCR, while the TCRdb copy is restricted to in-frame clones and leaves out a portion. Counted here are roughly 26,000 clones, approximately 90% occurring once; the ten biggest clones make up just under 20%. The starting material was CD4+ or CD8+ T cells sorted from blood, obtained in a trial of the OX40 agonist ivuxolimab. The receptors stem from an adult with an advanced solid tumor such as melanoma, head and neck, liver or kidney cancer.

CDR3 nucleotides: TGTGCCAGTAGTATCGGTGACAGGACCACTGAAGCTTTCTTT. Translating it yields CASSIGDRTTEAFF. This chain uses TRBV19 with TRBJ1-1, with D maybe TRBD1 (6 bases). CDR3 size: 14 residues. Trimming removed 3 bases at V and 4 bases at J, with 12 bases between. Germline V lookup: CDR1 LNHDA, CDR2 SQIVND (reference sequence).

The V and J genes are TRBV5-6 and TRBJ2-5; 9 nucleotides line up with TRBD2. CDR1 is SGHDT, CDR2 YYEEEE, per germline. This CDR3 spans 16 amino acids. J was trimmed by 2 bases and V by 4 bases; bases with no gene match: 9. CDR3 sequence: CASSTLAGDLQETQYF. The CDR3 DNA follows: TGTGCCAGCAGCACCTTAGCGGGAGATCTTCAAGAGACCCAGTACTTC.

The chain combines TRBV7-6 with TRBJ2-7, with 8 bases matching TRBD1. J gave up 4 bases and V 1 base, and 9 bases lay outside the gene matches. This CDR3 has 16 residues. Germline V gene sequence: CDR1 SGHVS, CDR2 FNYEAQ. The CDR3 sequence: CASSLEATGVGYEQYF. The CDR3 bases are TGTGCCAGCAGCTTAGAGGCGACAGGGGTGGGGTACGAGCAGTACTTC.

Worth noting for this clone: Because the CDR3's place on the DNA is in doubt, the DNA is left out and the CDR3 is given as listed by TCRdb. The same CDR3 is also encoded by other DNA sequences in this sample. V and J are TRBV28 and TRBJ2-7; the D call TRBD1 from the table was never checked on the DNA. Inclusive of both ends, the CDR3 amounts to 17 amino acids. Germline CDR1 MDHEN, CDR2 SYDVKM. The CDR3: CASSSSSPGQGMYEQYF.

The chain has TRBV6-1 and TRBJ2-7; D gene unclear. CDR3 length equals 12 residues. The V gene's germline CDR1 is MNHNS and CDR2 SASEGT. V was pared by 2 bases and J by 3 bases, with 5 bases between. CDR3 nucleotide sequence: TGTGCCAGCAGTGAATTCGGCTACGAGCAGTACTTC. The encoded protein is CASSEFGYEQYF.

This sequence joins TRBV6-6 and TRBJ2-5; D is ambiguous. Germline CDR1 reads MNHNY; CDR2 reads SVGAGI (reference sequence). Trimming shortened V by 0 bases and J by 5 bases, and 1 base separated the two germline ends. The CDR3 covers 11 residues. The DNA of the CDR3 is TGTGCCAGCAGTTACTCCGAGACCCAGTACTTC. Translating it yields CASSYSETQYF.

V usage is TRBV2 and J usage is TRBJ2-7; no definite D call. V was pared by 3 bases and J by 0 bases, with 3 bases between. Germline loops: CDR1 SNHLY, CDR2 FYNNEI. This CDR3 is 12 amino acids long. The CDR3 coding sequence is TGTGCCAGCAGTGACAGCTCCTACGAGCAGTACTTC. It codes for CASSDSSYEQYF.

The J gene is TRBJ2-5, the V gene TRBV5-6; possible D gene TRBD1, 5 bases. V was clipped by 4 bases and J by 5 bases, with 12 bases between them. CDR3 length: 13 residues. The V gene's germline CDR1 is SGHDT and CDR2 YYEEEE. The DNA for the CDR3 is TGTGCCAGCAGCGCCGCAGGGCGGGAGACCCAGTACTTC. This codes for CASSAAGRETQYF.

The chain combines TRBV6-1 with TRBJ2-1, with D possibly TRBD1 on 5 matching bases. The CDR3 totals 13 residues. Trimming removed 5 bases from V and 2 bases from J, with 7 bases in between. The germline V gene encodes CDR1 MNHNS and CDR2 SASEGT. The CDR3 region is CASSLTAYNEQFF. CDR3 nucleotides: TGTGCCAGCAGTTTGACAGCCTACAATGAGCAGTTCTTC.

This clone was recorded once. This chain connects TRBV19 to TRBJ1-1; D uncertain. From germline, CDR1 is LNHDA and CDR2 SQIVND (reference sequence). The CDR3 runs to 14 residues. Between the trimmed V and J ends, which lost 1 base and 6 bases, there was a span of 12 bases. In nucleotides, the CDR3 is TGTGCCAGTAGTATAGTGAAGGGATCGCCTGAAGCTTTCTTT. The encoded protein is CASSIVKGSPEAFF.

This chain links TRBV7-8 with TRBJ1-5, with D maybe TRBD1 (6 bases). CDR3 size: 16 residues. The germline V gene encodes CDR1 SGHVS and CDR2 FQNEAQ. Trimming shortened V by 1 base and J by 0 bases, and 10 bases separated the two germline ends. The CDR3 loop is CASSLERTASNQPQHF. The CDR3 DNA follows: TGTGCCAGCAGCTTAGAGAGGACAGCTAGCAATCAGCCCCAGCATTTT.

The chain links TRBV9 to TRBJ2-3; D is possibly TRBD2 (5 bases). The CDR3 consists of 14 residues. In germline, CDR1 is SGDLS, CDR2 YYNGEE. The V and J ends lost 4 bases and 3 bases respectively, with 12 bases between them. The CDR3 DNA reads as TGTGCCAGCAGCCTAAGCGGTTCGACAGATACGCAGTATTTT. Protein sequence: CASSLSGSTDTQYF.

This chain joins TRBV2 and TRBJ1-1; D not resolved. CDR3 length: 12 residues. Trimming removed 7 bases from V and 3 bases from J, with 9 bases in between. The germline V gene encodes CDR1 SNHLY and CDR2 FYNNEI. The CDR3: CASTQVDTEAFF. For the CDR3, the DNA is TGTGCCAGCACCCAAGTGGACACTGAAGCTTTCTTT.

This sequence joins TRBV7-9 and TRBJ2-1, with D perhaps TRBD2 (5 bases). There are 11 residues in the CDR3. Per germline, CDR1 SEHNR and CDR2 FQNEAQ (reference sequence). Trimming took 10 bases from V and 6 from J, leaving 10 bases between them. The CDR3 region is CATGEGNEQFF. Here the CDR3 DNA reads TGTGCCACCGGGGAAGGCAATGAGCAGTTCTTC.

The V call is TRBV11-2, the J call TRBJ2-6; perhaps TRBD2 as D (5 bases). V was shortened by 5 bases and J by 0 bases, with 8 bases between the two germline ends. CDR1 is SGHAT and CDR2 is FQNNGV in the germline V gene. The CDR3 has 15 residues. The CDR3 loop reads CASSIGISGANVLTF. The CDR3 DNA sequence: TGTGCCAGCAGCATCGGGATCTCTGGGGCCAACGTCCTGACTTTC.

This chain uses TRBV7-3 with TRBJ1-1; tentatively, D is TRBD1 (5 bases). This CDR3 comprises 11 residues. Trimming pared 11 bases from V and 9 bases from J, leaving 16 bases between. CDR1 SGHTA and CDR2 FQGTGA come from the germline V gene. CDR3 bases: TGTGCCGTCCAAAGGGGAATGAAAGCTTTCTTT. Translation gives CAVQRGMKAFF.

The CDR3 sequence: CASSLLTGTGLNEQYF. CDR3 coding DNA: TGCGCCAGCAGCCTTCTAACCGGGACAGGGTTGAACGAGCAGTACTTC. This chain connects TRBV4-1 to TRBJ2-7; 9 bases are a match to TRBD1. Per the germline V gene, CDR1 is MGHRA and CDR2 is YSYEKL. CDR3 size: 16 residues. Unmatched junction bases numbered 12, after V lost 4 bases and J lost 5 bases.

The V gene is TRBV7-2, the J gene TRBJ2-7; 9 nucleotides match TRBD1. Trimming at V came to 0 bases and at J to 6 bases, leaving 9 bases not matched to a gene. In germline, CDR1 is SGHTA, CDR2 FQGNSA. The CDR3 runs to 16 residues. The CDR3 DNA follows: TGTGCCAGCAGCTTAGCCCTGACAGGGGGGCCCCCCGAGCAGTACTTC. This codes for CASSLALTGGPPEQYF.

V gene TRBV6-5 combines with J gene TRBJ1-1; D may be TRBD1 (5 bases). The CDR3 length is 15 residues. Germline V gene data show CDR1 as MNHEY and CDR2 as SVGAGI. The ends were cut back, 0 bases at V and 2 bases at J, with 10 bases in the middle. DNA of the CDR3: TGTGCCAGCAGTTACTCGGGGGGGAGAAACACTGAAGCTTTCTTT. Amino acid sequence: CASSYSGGRNTEAFF.

By share of the sample, this clone is medium-sized. The chain has TRBV6-5 and TRBJ1-1, with a possible D match to TRBD1 (5 bases). The germline V and J ends were trimmed by 5 bases and 4 bases, with 17 bases remaining between them. Germline CDR1 reads MNHEY; CDR2 reads SVGAGI. The length of the CDR3 is 15 residues. In DNA form, the CDR3 reads TGTGCCAGCAGTCCCCGACAGTGGTCGGGCACTGAAGCTTTCTTT. It encodes CASSPRQWSGTEAFF.

This chain links TRBV6-6 with TRBJ2-7; D is perhaps TRBD1 (6 bases). The CDR3 extends over 11 amino acids. Trimming removed 7 bases from V and 3 bases from J, with 7 bases in between. Per germline, CDR1 MNHNY and CDR2 SVGAGI (reference sequence). The CDR3 DNA sequence: TGTGCCAGCACGACAGGCTACGAGCAGTACTTC. It encodes CASTTGYEQYF.

V gene TRBV10-3 combines with J gene TRBJ2-7; weak D call: TRBD1 (6 bases). This CDR3 is built from 13 residues. V lost 7 bases and J 1 base, leaving 11 bases between the germline ends. Germline V CDR1 and CDR2: ENHRY, SYGVKD. The CDR3 region has the DNA TGTGCCATCATGGCAGGGGTGTCCTACGAGCAGTACTTC. As protein: CAIMAGVSYEQYF.

The gene calls are TRBV7-9 and TRBJ2-1, with TRBD2 identical over 9 bases. V was clipped by 4 bases and J by 6 bases; unmatched bases: 13. The CDR3 totals 17 residues. Germline CDR1 and CDR2: SEHNR and FQNEAQ (reference sequence). CDR3 region: CASSSTGASGGFNEQFF. The CDR3 DNA reads as TGTGCCAGCAGCTCGACGGGTGCCAGCGGGGGGTTCAATGAGCAGTTCTTC.

In nucleotides, the CDR3 is TGTGCCAGCAGAAAGCGGGAGAGGGTGTCGGAGACCCAGTACTTC. As protein: CASRKRERVSETQYF. V gene TRBV7-2 combines with J gene TRBJ2-5; 8 nucleotides align to TRBD2. Germline trimming cut 6 bases from V and 5 bases from J; bases unmatched to any gene: 11. The CDR3 sequence is 15 residues long. Germline V CDR1 and CDR2: SGHTA, FQGNSA.

The gene calls are TRBV7-6 and TRBJ1-4; 10 nucleotides match TRBD1. The CDR3 spans 16 residues. The germline V gene has CDR1 SGHVS and CDR2 FNYEAQ. V dropped 5 bases and J dropped 5; count of bases not matched to a gene: 8. The CDR3 DNA follows: TGTGCCAGCAGCAGGGACAGGGGAGAAGGAAATGAAAAACTGTTTTTT. Its translation: CASSRDRGEGNEKLFF.

V gene TRBV11-2 combines with J gene TRBJ2-5, with TRBD2 matching 7 bases. J lost 1 base, V lost 1 base, and 9 bases had no gene match. CDR1 and CDR2 from the germline V gene are SGHAT and FQNNGV. The CDR3 covers 17 residues. CDR3 amino acids: CASSLGGGLGVQETQYF. As DNA, the CDR3 is TGTGCCAGCAGCTTAGGCGGGGGATTGGGCGTCCAAGAGACCCAGTACTTC.

V and J are TRBV7-9 and TRBJ1-1; D gene ambiguous. This CDR3 is 11 amino acids long. V lost 5 bases to trimming and J lost 6 bases, with 7 bases between them. The V gene's germline CDR1 is SEHNR and CDR2 FQNEAQ (reference sequence). The CDR3 is CASSPGAEAFF. The CDR3 DNA follows: TGTGCCAGCAGCCCCGGGGCTGAAGCTTTCTTT.

By share, this clone ranks as medium-sized. The chain uses TRBV7-8 and TRBJ2-7; no clear D. CDR1 and CDR2 from the germline V gene are SGHVS and FQNEAQ. The CDR3 runs 13 residues. V lost 4 bases and J 0 bases, leaving 7 bases between the germline ends. The CDR3: CASSSLSSYEQYF. The CDR3 DNA reads TGTGCCAGCAGCTCACTGAGCTCCTACGAGCAGTACTTC.

The chain combines TRBV11-2 with TRBJ2-5; D gene ambiguous. CDR3 size: 13 residues. Trimming cost V 6 bases and J 2 bases, with 10 bases left between them. Germline CDR1 SGHAT, CDR2 FQNNGV. The CDR3 loop is CASSLARQETQYF. DNA of the CDR3: TGTGCCAGCAGTCTCGCAAGACAAGAGACCCAGTACTTC.

This clone was observed a single time. The chain uses TRBV18 and TRBJ1-2, with D unresolved. This CDR3 has 12 amino acids. Germline lookup yields CDR1 KGHSH and CDR2 LQKENI. V lost 5 bases to trimming and J lost 4 bases, with 8 bases between them. CDR3 in amino acids: CASSTRIYGYTF. DNA of the CDR3: TGTGCCAGCTCAACTCGGATCTATGGCTACACCTTC.